This T cell receptor beta chain was sequenced for a study of siplizumab effects on memory and regulatory T cells. General observations from the study: Mappable CD4+ clones that were alloreactive averaged about 69% Treg-derived with siplizumab versus approximately 27% in controls. Unstimulated subset assignment was obtained for only a minor fraction of alloreactive clones. The study found naive T cells seemingly more diverse than memory cells and seemingly major alloresponse contributors.

Measured with immunoSEQ multiplex PCR; TCRdb has only the in-frame clones, and not every one. The sample includes 20,000 to 30,000 clones, 75% to 85% of them seen just once. Germline-derived CDR1 and CDR2 are SGHVS and FQNEAQ. The CDR3 length is 17 residues. V lost 0 bases to trimming and J lost 10 bases, with 19 bases between them. As regards this clone: Its cognate antigen is unknown.

This chain connects TRBV7-8 to TRBJ1-6; D might be TRBD1 (6 bases). The receptor was derived from a human donor in good health. What was sequenced was memory CD4+ T cells sorted from blood. The CDR3 spells CASSLAPRGADGSPLHF. In DNA form, the CDR3 reads TGTGCCAGCAGCTTAGCTCCTCGGGGGGCTGATGGGTCACCCCTCCACTTT.